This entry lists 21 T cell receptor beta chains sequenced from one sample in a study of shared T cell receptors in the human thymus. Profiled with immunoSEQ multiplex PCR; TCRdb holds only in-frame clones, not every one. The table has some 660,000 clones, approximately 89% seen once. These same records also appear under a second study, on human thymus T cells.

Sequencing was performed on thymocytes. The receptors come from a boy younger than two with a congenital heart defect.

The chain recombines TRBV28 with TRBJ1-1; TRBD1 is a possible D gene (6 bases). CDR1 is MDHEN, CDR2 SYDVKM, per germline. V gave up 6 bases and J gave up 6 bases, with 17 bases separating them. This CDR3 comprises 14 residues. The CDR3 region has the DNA TGTGCCAGCAGGATAACTCAACAGGGCGCTGAAGCTTTCTTT. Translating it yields CASRITQQGAEAFF.

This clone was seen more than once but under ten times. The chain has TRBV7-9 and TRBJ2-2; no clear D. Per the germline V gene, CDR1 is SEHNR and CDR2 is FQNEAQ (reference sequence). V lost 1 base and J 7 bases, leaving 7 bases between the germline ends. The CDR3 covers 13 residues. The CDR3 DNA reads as TGTGCCAGCAGCTTAGTGAAGAGCGGGGAGCTGTTTTTT. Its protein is CASSLVKSGELFF.

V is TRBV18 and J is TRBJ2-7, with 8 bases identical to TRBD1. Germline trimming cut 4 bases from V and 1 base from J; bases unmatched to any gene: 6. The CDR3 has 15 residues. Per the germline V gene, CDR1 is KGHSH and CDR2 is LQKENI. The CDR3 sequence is CASSLPGQGSYEQYF. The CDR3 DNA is TGTGCCAGCTCACTCCCCGGACAGGGTTCCTACGAGCAGTACTTC.

CDR3 sequence: CSVGFRDYNEQFF. The CDR3 DNA reads as TGCAGCGTTGGGTTCAGGGACTACAATGAGCAGTTCTTC. The chain carries TRBV29-1 and TRBJ2-1; a possible D gene is TRBD1 (5 bases). V shed 4 bases and J shed 3 bases, with 10 bases lying between them. Per germline, CDR1 SQVTM and CDR2 ANQGSEA. This CDR3 has 13 residues.

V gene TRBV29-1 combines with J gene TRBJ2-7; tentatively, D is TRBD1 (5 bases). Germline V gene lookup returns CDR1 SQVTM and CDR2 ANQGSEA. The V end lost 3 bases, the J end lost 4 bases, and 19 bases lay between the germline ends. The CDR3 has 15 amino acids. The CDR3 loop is CSVDGGAQPGYEQYF. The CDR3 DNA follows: TGCAGCGTTGATGGTGGGGCACAACCTGGATACGAGCAGTACTTC.

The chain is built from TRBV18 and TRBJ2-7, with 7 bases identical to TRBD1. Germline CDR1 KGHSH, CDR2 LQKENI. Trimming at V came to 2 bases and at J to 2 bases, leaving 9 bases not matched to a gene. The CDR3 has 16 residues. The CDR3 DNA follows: TGTGCCAGCTCACCAATACAGGGGATCGCTCCCTACGAGCAGTACTTC. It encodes CASSPIQGIAPYEQYF.

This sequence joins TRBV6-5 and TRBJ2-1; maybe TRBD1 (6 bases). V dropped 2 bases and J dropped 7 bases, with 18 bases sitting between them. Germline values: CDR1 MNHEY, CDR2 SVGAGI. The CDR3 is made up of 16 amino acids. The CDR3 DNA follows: TGTGCCAGCAGTTACCTCGCAGGGGAGCGAGATAATGAGCAGTTCTTC. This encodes CASSYLAGERDNEQFF.

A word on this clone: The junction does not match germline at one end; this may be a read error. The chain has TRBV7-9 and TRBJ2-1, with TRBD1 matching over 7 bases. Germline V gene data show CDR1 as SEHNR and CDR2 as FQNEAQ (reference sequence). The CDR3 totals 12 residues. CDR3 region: CASSHTPGTDIF. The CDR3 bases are TGTGCCAGCAGCCACACCCCCGGGACAGATATCTTC.

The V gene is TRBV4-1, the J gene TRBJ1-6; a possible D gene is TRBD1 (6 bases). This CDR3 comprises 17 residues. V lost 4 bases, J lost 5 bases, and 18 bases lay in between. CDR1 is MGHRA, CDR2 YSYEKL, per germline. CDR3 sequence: CASSRIQGSGDNSPLHF. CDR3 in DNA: TGCGCCAGCAGCCGAATACAGGGCTCCGGGGATAATTCACCCCTCCACTTT.

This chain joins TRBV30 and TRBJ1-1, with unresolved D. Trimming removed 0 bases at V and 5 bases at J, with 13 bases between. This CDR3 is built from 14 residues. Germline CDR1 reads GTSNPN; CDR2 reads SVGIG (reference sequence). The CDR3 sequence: CAWSVPGVRTEAFF. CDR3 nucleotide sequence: TGTGCCTGGAGTGTGCCCGGGGTTCGTACTGAAGCTTTCTTT. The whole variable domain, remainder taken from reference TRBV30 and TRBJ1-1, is SQTIHQWPATLVQPVGSPLSLECTVEGTSNPNLYWYRQAAGRGLQLLFYSVGIGQISSEVPQNLSASRPQDRQFILSSKKLLLSDSGFYLCAWSVPGVRTEAFFGQGTRLTVV.

The CDR3 region is CASREQTRCYTF. CDR3 sequence (DNA): TGTGCCAGCAGGGAGCAGACGAGGTGCTACACCTTC. This chain links TRBV2 with TRBJ1-2, with no clear D. The CDR3 runs to 12 residues. The germline CDR1 and CDR2 sequences are SNHLY and FYNNEI. The ends were cut back, 6 bases at V and 9 bases at J, with 14 bases in the middle.

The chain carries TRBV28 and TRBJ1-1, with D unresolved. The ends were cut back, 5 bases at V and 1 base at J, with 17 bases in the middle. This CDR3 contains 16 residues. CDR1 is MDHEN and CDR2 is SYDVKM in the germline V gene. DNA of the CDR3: TGTGCCAGCAGTCCCCTTTGGGCCCCTACGAACACTGAAGCTTTCTTT. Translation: CASSPLWAPTNTEAFF.

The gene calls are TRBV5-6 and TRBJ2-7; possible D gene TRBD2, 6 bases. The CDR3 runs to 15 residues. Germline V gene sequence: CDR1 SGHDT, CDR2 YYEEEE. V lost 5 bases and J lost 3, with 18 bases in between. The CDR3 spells CASSRGAGPHYEQYF. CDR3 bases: TGTGCCAGCAGTCGTGGGGCGGGACCTCACTACGAGCAGTACTTC.

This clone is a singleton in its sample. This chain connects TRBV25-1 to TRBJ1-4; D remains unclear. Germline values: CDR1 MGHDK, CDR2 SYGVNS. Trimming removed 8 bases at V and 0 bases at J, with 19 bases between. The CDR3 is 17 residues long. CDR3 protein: CASSQKREGATNEKLFF. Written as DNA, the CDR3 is TGTGCCAGCTCTCAAAAGAGGGAGGGCGCAACTAATGAAAAACTGTTTTTT. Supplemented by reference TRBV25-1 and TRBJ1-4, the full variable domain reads EADIYQTPRYLVIGTGKKITLECSQTMGHDKMYWYQQDPGMELHLIHYSYGVNSTEKGDLSSESTVSRIRTEHFPLTLESARPSHTSQYLCASSQKREGATNEKLFFGSGTQLSVL.

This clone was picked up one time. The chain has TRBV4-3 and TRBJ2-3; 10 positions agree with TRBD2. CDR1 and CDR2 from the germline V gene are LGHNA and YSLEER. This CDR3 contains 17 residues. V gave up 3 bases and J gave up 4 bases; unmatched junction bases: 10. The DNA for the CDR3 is TGCGCCAGCAGCCAGCTTCCTATACTAGCGGGATCAGATACGCAGTATTTT. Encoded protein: CASSQLPILAGSDTQYF.

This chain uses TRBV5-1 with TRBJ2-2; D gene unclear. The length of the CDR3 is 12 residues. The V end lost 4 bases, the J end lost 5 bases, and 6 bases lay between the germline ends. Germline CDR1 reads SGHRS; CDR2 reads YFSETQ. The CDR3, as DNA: TGCGCCAGCAGCCCCCGGACCGGGGAGCTGTTTTTT. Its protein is CASSPRTGELFF.

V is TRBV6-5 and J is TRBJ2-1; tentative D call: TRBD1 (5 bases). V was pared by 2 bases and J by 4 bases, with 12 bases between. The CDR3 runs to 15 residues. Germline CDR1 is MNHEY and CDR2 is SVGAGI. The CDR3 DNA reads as TGTGCCAGCAGTTACGATGGGGCTCTATACAATGAGCAGTTCTTC. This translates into CASSYDGALYNEQFF.

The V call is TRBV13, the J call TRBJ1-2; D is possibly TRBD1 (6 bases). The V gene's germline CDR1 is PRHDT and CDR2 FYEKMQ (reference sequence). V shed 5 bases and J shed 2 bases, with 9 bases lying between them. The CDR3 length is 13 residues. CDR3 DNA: TGTGCCAGCAGCCCCGGACAGAACTATGGCTACACCTTC. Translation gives CASSPGQNYGYTF.

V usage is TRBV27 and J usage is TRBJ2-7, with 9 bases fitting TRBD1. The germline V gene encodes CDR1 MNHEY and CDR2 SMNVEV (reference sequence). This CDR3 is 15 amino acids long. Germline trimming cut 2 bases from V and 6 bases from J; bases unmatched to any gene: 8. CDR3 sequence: CASSLGLGTGREQYF. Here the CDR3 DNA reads TGTGCCAGCAGTTTAGGTCTGGGGACAGGGCGCGAGCAGTACTTC.

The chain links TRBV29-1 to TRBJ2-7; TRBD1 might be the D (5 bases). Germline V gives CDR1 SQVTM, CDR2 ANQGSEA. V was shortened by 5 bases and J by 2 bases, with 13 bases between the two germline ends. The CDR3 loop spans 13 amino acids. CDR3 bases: TGCAGCGTTAGTAGGGGCCAAACCTACGAGCAGTACTTC. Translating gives CSVSRGQTYEQYF.

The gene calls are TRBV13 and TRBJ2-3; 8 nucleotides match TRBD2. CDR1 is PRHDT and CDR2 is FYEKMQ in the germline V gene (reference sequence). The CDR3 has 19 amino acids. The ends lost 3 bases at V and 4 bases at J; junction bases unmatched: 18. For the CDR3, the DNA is TGTGCCAGCAGCTTCCGAACTAGCGGAGTTGAACGAGCGCCAGATACGCAGTATTTT. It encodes CASSFRTSGVERAPDTQYF.